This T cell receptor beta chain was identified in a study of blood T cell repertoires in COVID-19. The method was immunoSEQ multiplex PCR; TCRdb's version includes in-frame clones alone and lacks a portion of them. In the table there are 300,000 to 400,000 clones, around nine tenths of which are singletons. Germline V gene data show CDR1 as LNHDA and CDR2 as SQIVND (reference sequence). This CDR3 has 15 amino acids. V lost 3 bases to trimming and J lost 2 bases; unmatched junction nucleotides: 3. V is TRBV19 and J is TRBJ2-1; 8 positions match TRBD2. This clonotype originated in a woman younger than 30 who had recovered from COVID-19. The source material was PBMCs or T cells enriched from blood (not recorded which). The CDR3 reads CASSILAGTYNEQFF. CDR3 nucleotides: TGTGCCAGTAGTATTTTAGCGGGGACCTACAATGAGCAGTTCTTC. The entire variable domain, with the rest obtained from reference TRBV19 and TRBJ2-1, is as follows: DGGITQSPKYLFRKEGQNVTLSCEQNLNHDAMYWYRQDPGQGLRLIYYSQIVNDFQKGDIAEGYSVSREKKESFPLTVTSAQKNPTAFYLCASSILAGTYNEQFFGPGTRLTVL.